This T cell receptor beta chain was identified during a study of T cells in Graves' hyperthyroidism and ophthalmopathy. Looking at the study overall: Upon initial diagnosis and before any treatment, peripheral blood was collected.

This clonotype was seen a handful of times. The antigen is not known. Study-wide results and limits: Blood also carried most thyroid clonotypes expanded above 0.001.

TCR beta CDR3 regions were amplified from RNA. A first-round RT-PCR of the TCR CDR3 used the HTBI primer set. TCRdb itself ran the multiplex PCR reads through MiXCR, one entry per CDR3 protein. This sample has approximately 210,000 distinct CDR3 sequences, with over 15% found just once. The CDR3 consists of 16 residues. Germline CDR1 is ENHRY and CDR2 is SYGVKD. The V end was cut by 6 bases, the J end by 0 bases, with 16 bases between. The authors obtained PBMCs from more than 8 ml of fresh peripheral blood. The sample was blood. This sequence was found in a middle-aged man with Graves' hyperthyroidism. V usage is TRBV10-3 and J usage is TRBJ2-3; D is possibly TRBD1 (5 bases). The CDR3 region is CAIRSRTTRSTDTQYF. The CDR3 DNA is TGTGCCATCAGGAGCCGGACAACCCGAAGCACAGATACGCAGTATTTT.